This TCR beta chain is drawn from a study of blood T cell repertoires in COVID-19. This clone was recorded a few times. Sequenced by immunoSEQ multiplex PCR; TCRdb stores in-frame clones only, minus some. The sample shows around 620,000 clones, just under 90% of them seen only once. This CDR3 has 16 residues. CDR1 LGHNT and CDR2 FRNRAP come from the germline V gene. V was clipped by 4 bases and J by 11 bases, with 27 bases between them. The chain has TRBV12-5 and TRBJ2-7, with a possible D match to TRBD1 (7 bases). Sequenced input: peripheral blood. The source of this sequence is a young woman with acute or convalescent COVID-19. CDR3 residues: CASGSGRGQSLTGEYF. In nucleotides, the CDR3 is TGTGCTAGTGGTTCAGGCAGGGGACAGAGCCTTACGGGGGAGTACTTC. Complete variable domain (other parts from reference TRBV12-5 and TRBJ2-7): DARVTQTPRHKVTEMGQEVTMRCQPILGHNTVFWYRQTMMQGLELLAYFRNRAPLDDSGMPKDRFSAEMPDATLATLKIQPSEPRDSAVYFCASGSGRGQSLTGEYFGPGTRLTVT.